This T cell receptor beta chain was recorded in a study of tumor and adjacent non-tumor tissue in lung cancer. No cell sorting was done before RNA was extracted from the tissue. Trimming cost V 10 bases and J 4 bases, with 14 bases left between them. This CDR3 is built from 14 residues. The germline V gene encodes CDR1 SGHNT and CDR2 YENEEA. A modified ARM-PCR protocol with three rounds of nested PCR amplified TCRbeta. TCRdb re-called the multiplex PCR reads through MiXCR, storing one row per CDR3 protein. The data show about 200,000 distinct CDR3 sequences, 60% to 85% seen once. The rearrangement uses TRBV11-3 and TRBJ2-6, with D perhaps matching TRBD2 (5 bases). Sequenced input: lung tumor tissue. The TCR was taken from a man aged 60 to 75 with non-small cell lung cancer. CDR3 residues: CATFKRAGANVLTF. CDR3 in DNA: TGTGCCACGTTCAAGAGGGCCGGGGCCAACGTCCTGACTTTC.